By share, the clone carrying this T cell receptor beta chain ranks as medium-sized (0.01 to 0.1%). The entry originates in a study of spatial heterogeneity in lung cancer. TCRdb independently ran MiXCR on the 5' RACE reads; one entry per CDR3 protein. The sample has around 4,800 distinct CDR3 sequences, approximately 15% seen once; the top ten hold roughly 6.3%. Documented time point: sample taken at primary tumor resection. Unsorted whole RNA samples from tumor, nontumor lung or frozen PBMC were sequenced. CDR3 length equals 17 residues. CDR1 and CDR2 (germline): SEHNR, FQNEAQ (reference sequence). V lost 1 base and J 1 base, leaving 16 bases between the germline ends.

Specimen: PBMCs, collected at surgery. V and J are TRBV7-9 and TRBJ1-1; the D gene is possibly TRBD1 (5 bases). This receptor was identified in a male donor with early-stage non-small cell lung cancer. The CDR3 reads CASSLGQGRNGNTEAFF. The CDR3 DNA is TGTGCCAGCAGCTTAGGCCAGGGCCGTAATGGGAACACTGAAGCTTTCTTT.